The sequence of this TCR beta chain was determined in a study of CD8 T cells in Susac syndrome. TCR beta was sequenced from blood CD8+ and CD4+ T cells. An input of about 0.45 to 1 ug of RNA was subjected to reverse transcription using random hexamers. TCRdb re-analysed the immunoSEQ multiplex PCR reads in MiXCR, keeping a single row per CDR3 protein. This repertoire shows about 200,000 distinct CDR3 sequences, 85% to 95% found once; its top ten account for approximately 0.094%. Trimming removed 2 bases from V and 0 bases from J; junction bases left unmatched: 8. Germline V gene lookup returns CDR1 DFQATT and CDR2 SNEGSKA (reference sequence). The CDR3 runs to 16 residues.

The source material was CD4+ T cells from PBMCs. This sequence joins TRBV20-1 and TRBJ1-1, with 8 nucleotides matching TRBD1. This TCR was recovered from a human donor in good health. The CDR3 sequence: CSARRPRQGLNTEAFF. The CDR3 DNA follows: TGCAGTGCTAGACGACCCCGACAGGGGTTGAACACTGAAGCTTTCTTT.